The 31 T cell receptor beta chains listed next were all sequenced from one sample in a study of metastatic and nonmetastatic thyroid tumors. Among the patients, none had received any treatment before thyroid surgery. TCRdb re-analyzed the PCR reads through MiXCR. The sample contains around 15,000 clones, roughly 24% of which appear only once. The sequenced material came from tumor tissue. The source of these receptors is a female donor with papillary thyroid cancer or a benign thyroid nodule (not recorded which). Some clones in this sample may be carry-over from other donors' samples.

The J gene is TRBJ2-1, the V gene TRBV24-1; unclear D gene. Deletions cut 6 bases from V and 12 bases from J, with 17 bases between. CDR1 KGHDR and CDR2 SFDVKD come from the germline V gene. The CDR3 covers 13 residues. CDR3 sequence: CATSYLSVTGQFF. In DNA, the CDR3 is TGTGCCACCAGTTATCTCTCAGTCACGGGGCAGTTCTTC.

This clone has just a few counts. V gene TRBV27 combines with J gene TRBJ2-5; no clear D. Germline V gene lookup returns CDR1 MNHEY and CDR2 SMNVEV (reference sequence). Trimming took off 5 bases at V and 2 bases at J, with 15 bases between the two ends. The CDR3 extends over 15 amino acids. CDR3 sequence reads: CASSETPTVQETQYF. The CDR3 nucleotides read TGTGCCAGCAGTGAAACCCCCACGGTACAAGAGACCCAGTACTTC.

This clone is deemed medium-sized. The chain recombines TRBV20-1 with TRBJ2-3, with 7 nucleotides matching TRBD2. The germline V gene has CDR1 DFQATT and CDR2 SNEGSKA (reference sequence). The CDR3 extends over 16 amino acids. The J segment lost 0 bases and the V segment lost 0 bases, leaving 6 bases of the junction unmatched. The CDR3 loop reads CSARDGRVSSTDTQYF. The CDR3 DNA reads TGCAGTGCTAGAGATGGGAGGGTCTCTAGCACAGATACGCAGTATTTT.

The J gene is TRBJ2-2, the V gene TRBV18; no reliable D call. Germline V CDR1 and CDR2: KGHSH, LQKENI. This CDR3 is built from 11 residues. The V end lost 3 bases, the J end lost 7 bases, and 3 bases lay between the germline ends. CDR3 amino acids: CASSPDGELFF. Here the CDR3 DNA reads TGTGCCAGCTCACCTGACGGGGAGCTGTTTTTT. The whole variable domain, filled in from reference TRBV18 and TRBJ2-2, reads NAGVMQNPRHLVRRRGQEARLRCSPMKGHSHVYWYRQLPEEGLKFMVYLQKENIIDESGMPKERFSAEFPKEGPSILRIQQVVRGDSAAYFCASSPDGELFFGEGSRLTVL.

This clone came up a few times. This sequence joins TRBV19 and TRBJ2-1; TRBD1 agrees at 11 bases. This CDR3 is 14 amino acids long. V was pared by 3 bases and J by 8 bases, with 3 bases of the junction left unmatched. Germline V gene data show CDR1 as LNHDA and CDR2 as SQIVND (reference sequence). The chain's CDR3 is CASSMGQGGDEQFF. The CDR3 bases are TGTGCCAGTAGTATGGGACAGGGGGGCGATGAGCAGTTCTTC.

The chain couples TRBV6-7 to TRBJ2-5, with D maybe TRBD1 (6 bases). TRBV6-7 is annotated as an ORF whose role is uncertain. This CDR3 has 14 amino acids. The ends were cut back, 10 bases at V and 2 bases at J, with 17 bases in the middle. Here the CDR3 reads CANEGGTEQETQYF. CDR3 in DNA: TGTGCCAACGAAGGGGGAACAGAACAAGAGACCCAGTACTTC.

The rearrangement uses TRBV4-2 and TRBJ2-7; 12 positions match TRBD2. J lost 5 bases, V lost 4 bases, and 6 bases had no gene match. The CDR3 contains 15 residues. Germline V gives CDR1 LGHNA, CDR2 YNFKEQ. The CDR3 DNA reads TGTGCCAGCAGCCCACGACTAGCGGGAGTCGACGAGCAGTACTTC. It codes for CASSPRLAGVDEQYF.

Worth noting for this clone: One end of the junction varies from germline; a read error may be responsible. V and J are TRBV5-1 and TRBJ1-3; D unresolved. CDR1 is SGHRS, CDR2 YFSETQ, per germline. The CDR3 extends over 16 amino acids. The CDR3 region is CTSSLVLGGSGNTIYF. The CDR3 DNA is TGCACCAGCAGCTTGGTTCTGGGTGGCTCTGGAAACACCATATATTTT.

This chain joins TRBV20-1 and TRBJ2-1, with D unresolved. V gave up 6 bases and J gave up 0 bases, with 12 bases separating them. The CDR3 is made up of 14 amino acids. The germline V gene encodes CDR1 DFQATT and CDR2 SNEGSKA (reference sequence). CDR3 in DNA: TGCAGTGCCCCCTTCCGCAGCTCCTACAATGAGCAGTTCTTC. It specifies CSAPFRSSYNEQFF.

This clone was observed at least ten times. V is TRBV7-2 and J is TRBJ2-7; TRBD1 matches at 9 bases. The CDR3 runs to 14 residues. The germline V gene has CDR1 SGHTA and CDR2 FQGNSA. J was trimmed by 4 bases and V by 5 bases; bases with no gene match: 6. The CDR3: CASSHIDRGYEQYF. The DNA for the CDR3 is TGTGCCAGCAGCCACATAGACAGGGGGTACGAGCAGTACTTC. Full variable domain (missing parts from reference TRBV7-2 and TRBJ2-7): GAGVSQSPSNKVTEKGKDVELRCDPISGHTALYWYRQSLGQGLEFLIYFQGNSAPDKSGLPSDRFSAERTGGSVSTLTIQRTQQEDSAVYLCASSHIDRGYEQYFGPGTRLTVT.

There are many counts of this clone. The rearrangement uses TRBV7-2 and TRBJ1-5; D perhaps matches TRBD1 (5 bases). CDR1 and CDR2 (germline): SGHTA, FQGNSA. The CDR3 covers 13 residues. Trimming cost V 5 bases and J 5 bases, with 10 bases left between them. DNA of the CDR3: TGTGCCAGCAGCCAACGGGGGGATCAGCCCCAGCATTTT. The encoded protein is CASSQRGDQPQHF.

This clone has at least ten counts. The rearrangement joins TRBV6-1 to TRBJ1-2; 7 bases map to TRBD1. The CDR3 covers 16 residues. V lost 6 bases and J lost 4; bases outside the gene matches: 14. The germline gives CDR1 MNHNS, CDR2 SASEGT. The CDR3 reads CASRESRGQLGYGYTF. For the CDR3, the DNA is TGTGCCAGCAGGGAGTCTAGGGGACAGTTAGGCTATGGCTACACCTTC.

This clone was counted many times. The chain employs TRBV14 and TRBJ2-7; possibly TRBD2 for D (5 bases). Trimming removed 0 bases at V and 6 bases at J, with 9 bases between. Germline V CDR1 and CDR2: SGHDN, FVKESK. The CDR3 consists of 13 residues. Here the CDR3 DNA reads TGTGCCAGCAGCCAAGATCGCGGGTTCGAGCAGTACTTC. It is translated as CASSQDRGFEQYF.

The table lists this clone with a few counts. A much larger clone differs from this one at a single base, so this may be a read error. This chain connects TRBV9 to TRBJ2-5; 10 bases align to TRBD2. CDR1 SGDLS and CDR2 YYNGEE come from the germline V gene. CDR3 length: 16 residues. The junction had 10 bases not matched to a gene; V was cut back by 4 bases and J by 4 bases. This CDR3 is CASSSGTSVGGETQYF. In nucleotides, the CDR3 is TGTGCCAGCAGCTCCGGGACTAGCGTTGGGGGAGAGACCCAGTACTTC.

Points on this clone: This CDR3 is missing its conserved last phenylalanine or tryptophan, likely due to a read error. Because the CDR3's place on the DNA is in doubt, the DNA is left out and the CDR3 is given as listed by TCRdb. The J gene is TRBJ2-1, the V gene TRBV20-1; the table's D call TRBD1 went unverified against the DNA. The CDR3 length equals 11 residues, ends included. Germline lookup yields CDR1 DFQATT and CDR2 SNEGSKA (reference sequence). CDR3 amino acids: CSARADNERFL.

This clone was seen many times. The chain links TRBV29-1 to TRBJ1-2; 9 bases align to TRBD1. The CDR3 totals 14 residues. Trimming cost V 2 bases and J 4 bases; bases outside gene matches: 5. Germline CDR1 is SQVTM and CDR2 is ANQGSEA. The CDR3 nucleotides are TGCAGCGTTGAAACACAGGGGGCGGGCTATGGCTACACCTTC. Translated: CSVETQGAGYGYTF. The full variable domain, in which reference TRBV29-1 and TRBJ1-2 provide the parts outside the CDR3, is SAVISQKPSRDICQRGTSLTIQCQVDSQVTMMFWYRQQPGQSLTLIATANQGSEATYESGFVIDKFPISRPNLTFSTLTVSNMSPEDSSIYLCSVETQGAGYGYTFGSGTRLTVV.

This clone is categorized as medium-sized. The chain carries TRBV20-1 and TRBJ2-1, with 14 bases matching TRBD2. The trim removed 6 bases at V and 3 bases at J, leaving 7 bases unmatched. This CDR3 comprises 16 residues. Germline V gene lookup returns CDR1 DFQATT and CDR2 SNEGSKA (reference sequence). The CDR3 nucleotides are TGCAGTGCAAGGACTAGCGGGAGGCTTCACTACAATGAGCAGTTCTTC. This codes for CSARTSGRLHYNEQFF.

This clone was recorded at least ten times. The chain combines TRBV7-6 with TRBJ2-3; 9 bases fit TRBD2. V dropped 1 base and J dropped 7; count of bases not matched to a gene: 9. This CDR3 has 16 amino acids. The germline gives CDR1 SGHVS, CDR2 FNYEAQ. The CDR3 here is CASSLESAGGGHTQYF. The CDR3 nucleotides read TGTGCCAGCAGCTTAGAGTCGGCGGGAGGGGGGCATACGCAGTATTTT. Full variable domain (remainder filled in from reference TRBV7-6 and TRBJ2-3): GAGVSQSPRYKVTKRGQDVALRCDPISGHVSLYWYRQALGQGPEFLTYFNYEAQQDKSGLPNDRFSAERPEGSISTLTIQRTEQRDSAMYRCASSLESAGGGHTQYFGPGTRLTVL.

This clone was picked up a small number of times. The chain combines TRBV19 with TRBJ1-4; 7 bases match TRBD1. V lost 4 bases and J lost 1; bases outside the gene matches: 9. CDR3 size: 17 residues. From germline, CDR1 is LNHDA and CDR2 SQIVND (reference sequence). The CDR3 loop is CASSTPRQGVTNEKLFF. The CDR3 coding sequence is TGTGCCAGTAGTACTCCGCGACAGGGAGTAACTAATGAAAAACTGTTTTTT.

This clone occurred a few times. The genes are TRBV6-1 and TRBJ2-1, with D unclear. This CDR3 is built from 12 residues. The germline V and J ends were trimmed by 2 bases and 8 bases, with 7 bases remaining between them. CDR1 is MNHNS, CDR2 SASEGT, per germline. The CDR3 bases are TGTGCCAGCAGTGAATGGTTGTATGAGCAGTTCTTC. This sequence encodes CASSEWLYEQFF.

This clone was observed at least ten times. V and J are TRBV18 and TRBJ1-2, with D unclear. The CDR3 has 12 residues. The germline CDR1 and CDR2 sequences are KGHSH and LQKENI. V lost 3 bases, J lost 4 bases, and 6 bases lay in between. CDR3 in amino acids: CASSPDVYGYTF. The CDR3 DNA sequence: TGTGCCAGCTCACCCGACGTCTATGGCTACACCTTC.

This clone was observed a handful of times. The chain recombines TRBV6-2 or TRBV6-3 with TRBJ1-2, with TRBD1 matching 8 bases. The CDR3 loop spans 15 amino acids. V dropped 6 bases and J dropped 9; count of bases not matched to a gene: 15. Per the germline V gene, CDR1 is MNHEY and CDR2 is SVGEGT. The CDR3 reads CASSSHHGTGPSYTF. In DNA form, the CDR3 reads TGTGCCAGCAGCTCCCATCATGGGACAGGTCCGAGCTACACCTTC.

The CDR3 here is CASSLAVLARGPSYEQYF. The CDR3 bases are TGTGCCAGCAGCTTAGCGGTACTAGCGCGGGGGCCTAGCTACGAGCAGTACTTC. The J gene is TRBJ2-7, the V gene TRBV11-1; possible D gene TRBD2, 7 bases. This CDR3 spans 18 amino acids. The V end was cut by 0 bases, the J end by 3 bases, with 21 bases between. CDR1 and CDR2 from the germline V gene are SGHAT and FQDESV (reference sequence). The full variable domain, with the rest looked up from reference TRBV11-1 and TRBJ2-7, is EAEVAQSPRYKITEKSQAVAFWCDPISGHATLYWYRQILGQGPELLVQFQDESVVDDSQLPKDRFSAERLKGVDSTLKIQPAELGDSAMYLCASSLAVLARGPSYEQYFGPGTRLTVT.

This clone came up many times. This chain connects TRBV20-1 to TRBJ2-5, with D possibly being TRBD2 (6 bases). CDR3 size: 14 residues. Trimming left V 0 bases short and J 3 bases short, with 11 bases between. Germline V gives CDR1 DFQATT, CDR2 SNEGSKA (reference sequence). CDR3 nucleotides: TGCAGTGCTAGAGATCCGCGGGGAGAAGAGACCCAGTACTTC. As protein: CSARDPRGEETQYF.

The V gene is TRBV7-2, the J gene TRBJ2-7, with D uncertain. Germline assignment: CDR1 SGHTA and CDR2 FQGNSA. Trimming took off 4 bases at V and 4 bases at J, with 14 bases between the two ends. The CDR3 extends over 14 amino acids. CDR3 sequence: CASSSLTVAYEQYF. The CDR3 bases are TGTGCCAGCAGCTCCCTAACAGTGGCGTACGAGCAGTACTTC.

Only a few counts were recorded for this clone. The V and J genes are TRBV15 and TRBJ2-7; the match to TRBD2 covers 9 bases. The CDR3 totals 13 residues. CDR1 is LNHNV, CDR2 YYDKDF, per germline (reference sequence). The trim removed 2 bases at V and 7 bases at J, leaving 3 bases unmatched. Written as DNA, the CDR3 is TGTGCCACCAGCAGAATAGCGGGAGAAGAGCAGTACTTC. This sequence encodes CATSRIAGEEQYF.

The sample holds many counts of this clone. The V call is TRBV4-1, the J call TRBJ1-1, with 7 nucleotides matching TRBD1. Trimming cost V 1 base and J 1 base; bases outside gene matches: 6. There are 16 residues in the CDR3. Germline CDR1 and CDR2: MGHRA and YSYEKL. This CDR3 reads CASSQVLRGRNTEAFF. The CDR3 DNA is TGCGCCAGCAGCCAAGTGTTAAGGGGGCGGAACACTGAAGCTTTCTTT.

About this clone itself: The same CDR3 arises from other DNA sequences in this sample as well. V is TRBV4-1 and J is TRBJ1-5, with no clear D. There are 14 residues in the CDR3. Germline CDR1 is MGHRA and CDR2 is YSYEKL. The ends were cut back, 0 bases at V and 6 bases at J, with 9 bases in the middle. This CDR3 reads CASSQEGSRQPQHF. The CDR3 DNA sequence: TGCGCCAGCAGCCAAGAGGGTAGTCGTCAGCCCCAGCATTTT.

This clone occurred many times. The chain's CDR3 is CASRLQNRADTQYF. In DNA, the CDR3 is TGTGCCAGCAGGCTTCAGAACAGGGCAGATACGCAGTATTTT. The J gene is TRBJ2-3, the V gene TRBV2; D may be TRBD1 (6 bases). CDR1 is SNHLY and CDR2 is FYNNEI in the germline V gene. The ends were cut back, 6 bases at V and 4 bases at J, with 14 bases in the middle. The length of the CDR3 is 14 residues.

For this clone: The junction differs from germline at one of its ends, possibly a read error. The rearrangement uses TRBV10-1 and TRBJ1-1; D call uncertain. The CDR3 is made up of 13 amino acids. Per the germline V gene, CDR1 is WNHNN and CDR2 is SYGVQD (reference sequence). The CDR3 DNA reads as TGCGCCAGCAGTGGTACAGCGAACACTCAAGCTTTCTTT. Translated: CASSGTANTQAFF.

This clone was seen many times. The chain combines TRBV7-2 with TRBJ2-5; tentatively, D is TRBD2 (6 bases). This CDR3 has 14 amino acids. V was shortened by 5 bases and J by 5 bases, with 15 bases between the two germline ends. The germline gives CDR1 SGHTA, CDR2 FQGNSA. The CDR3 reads CASSPVGGMETQYF. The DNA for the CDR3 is TGTGCCAGCAGCCCGGTCGGCGGGATGGAGACCCAGTACTTC.